The 32 T cell receptor beta chains in this list originate from one sample, sequenced in a study of patients and donors after allogeneic stem cell transplantation. Via MiXCR, TCRdb re-called the RT-PCR reads, giving one row per CDR3 protein. The data contain about a million distinct CDR3 sequences, about 20% of them singletons. Sequencing was carried out using blood, either unsorted or a sorted T cell fraction (not recorded which). The receptors come from a human donor who was either an allogeneic HSCT recipient or a stem cell or donor lymphocyte infusion donor (not recorded which). It is not recorded whose cells these are; they may come from a transplant donor.

The chain carries TRBV19 and TRBJ1-1; the D is unclear. Trimming left V 6 bases short and J 1 base short, with 12 bases between. The germline V gene has CDR1 LNHDA and CDR2 SQIVND (reference sequence). The CDR3 runs 14 residues. The CDR3 DNA follows: TGTGCCAGTAGCCCTTACGCGAGGAACACTGAAGCTTTCTTT. Translation gives CASSPYARNTEAFF.

This clonotype was picked up a small number of times. CDR3 nucleotides: TGTGCCAGCCGGCGGGAGAACTTCCATACGCAGTATTTT. It yields the protein CASRRENFHTQYF. The chain carries TRBV7-9 and TRBJ2-3; 7 bases align to TRBD2. CDR1 is SEHNR, CDR2 FQNEAQ, per germline (reference sequence). The CDR3 is made up of 13 amino acids. V was clipped by 8 bases and J by 7 bases; unmatched bases: 9.

The chain uses TRBV10-3 and TRBJ2-3, with D perhaps matching TRBD1 (5 bases). Germline V lookup: CDR1 ENHRY, CDR2 SYGVKD. This CDR3 has 14 amino acids. Trimming removed 0 bases from V and 5 bases from J, with 9 bases in between. Here the CDR3 DNA reads TGTGCCATCAGTGAGTCGGGCAGGGTAGATACGCAGTATTTT. Protein product: CAISESGRVDTQYF.

This clonotype was seen a handful of times. The chain is built from TRBV20-1 and TRBJ1-6, with D perhaps TRBD1 (6 bases). The V and J ends lost 5 bases and 7 bases respectively, with 15 bases between them. This CDR3 spans 14 amino acids. Germline values: CDR1 DFQATT, CDR2 SNEGSKA (reference sequence). The CDR3 DNA reads as TGCAGTGCTCCATCAGGGGTGAGGAATTCACCCCTCCACTTT. Amino acid sequence: CSAPSGVRNSPLHF.

This clonotype was recorded a few times. J is TRBJ2-3 and V is TRBV7-8; a possible D gene is TRBD2 (5 bases). The V gene's germline CDR1 is SGHVS and CDR2 FQNEAQ. This CDR3 is 15 amino acids long. Trimming cost V 4 bases and J 6 bases, with 17 bases left between them. The CDR3 here is CASSSARLPRDTQYF. CDR3 in DNA: TGTGCCAGCAGCTCTGCCCGACTACCTCGGGATACGCAGTATTTT.

This clonotype was recorded a few times. The CDR3 DNA reads as TGTGCCAGCAGTGGAAATAGGATCACTGAAGCTTTCTTT. Its protein product is CASSGNRITEAFF. V is TRBV25-1 and J is TRBJ1-1, with D hard to call. This CDR3 is built from 13 residues. V was cut by 4 bases and J by 4 bases, with 10 bases left in between. In germline, CDR1 is MGHDK, CDR2 SYGVNS.

This clonotype was seen once. The chain couples TRBV7-3 to TRBJ2-1; 11 nucleotides match TRBD2. This CDR3 contains 18 residues. The J segment lost 2 bases and the V segment lost 5 bases, leaving 11 bases of the junction unmatched. The germline V gene has CDR1 SGHTA and CDR2 FQGTGA. The CDR3 DNA reads TGTGCCAGCAGCCGCGGGACTAGCGGAAGAGTCCCCTACAATGAGCAGTTCTTC. Its protein product is CASSRGTSGRVPYNEQFF.

There are a few counts of this clonotype. The rearrangement links TRBV7-9 to TRBJ1-1; the D is unclear. V was clipped by 1 base and J by 1 base, with 13 bases between them. CDR3 length: 16 residues. CDR1 is SEHNR and CDR2 is FQNEAQ in the germline V gene (reference sequence). CDR3 nucleotides: TGTGCCAGCAGCTTAGAGTATGGGGAGAAGAACACTGAAGCTTTCTTT. Translated, it gives CASSLEYGEKNTEAFF.

This clonotype was seen a handful of times. V and J are TRBV11-2 and TRBJ2-6, with D possibly being TRBD1 (5 bases). From germline, CDR1 is SGHAT and CDR2 FQNNGV. The CDR3 is 15 residues long. This chain's CDR3 is CASGIHVAGANVLTF. The CDR3 region has the DNA TGTGCGTCAGGGATTCATGTCGCTGGGGCCAACGTCCTGACTTTC.

The chain links TRBV6-1 to TRBJ2-7; 10 positions agree with TRBD1. This CDR3 is built from 15 residues. V shed 3 bases, J shed 2 bases, and the junction held 4 bases outside the gene matches. Germline CDR1 MNHNS, CDR2 SASEGT. CDR3 DNA: TGTGCCAGCAGTGATACTGGACAGGGGGCCTACGAGCAGTACTTC. It encodes CASSDTGQGAYEQYF.

The chain combines TRBV4-3 with TRBJ1-4; the match to TRBD1 covers 9 bases. The trim removed 5 bases at V and 5 bases at J, leaving 6 bases unmatched. Per germline, CDR1 LGHNA and CDR2 YSLEER. The length of the CDR3 is 15 residues. The CDR3 nucleotides read TGCGCCAGCAGCTTCCTTGGACAGGGGAATGAAAAACTGTTTTTT. This encodes CASSFLGQGNEKLFF.

This clonotype was seen a handful of times. The rearrangement uses TRBV12-3 or TRBV12-4 and TRBJ1-2, with D unclear. V shed 3 bases and J shed 0 bases, with 8 bases lying between them. The CDR3 length is 14 residues. Here the CDR3 DNA reads TGTGCCAGCAGTTTGATGGAGGCTAACTATGGCTACACCTTC. It codes for CASSLMEANYGYTF.

The rearrangement uses TRBV6-2 or TRBV6-3 and TRBJ2-7; 7 bases line up with TRBD2. The V gene's germline CDR1 is MNHEY and CDR2 SVGEGT. The ends lost 2 bases at V and 3 bases at J; junction bases unmatched: 7. The CDR3 has 15 amino acids. CDR3 coding DNA: TGTGCCAGCAGTTACAGGGACTACCGGCACTACGAGCAGTACTTC. This codes for CASSYRDYRHYEQYF.

This clonotype was picked up a small number of times. The chain joins TRBV6-1 to TRBJ2-1; possibly TRBD2 for D (6 bases). This CDR3 has 16 amino acids. Germline CDR1 and CDR2: MNHNS and SASEGT. V dropped 6 bases and J dropped 6 bases, with 21 bases sitting between them. CDR3 sequence: CASSPGGLGSFNEQFF. DNA of the CDR3: TGTGCCAGCAGCCCCGGGGGACTCGGTTCGTTCAATGAGCAGTTCTTC.

The chain has TRBV4-1 and TRBJ1-5; 8 nucleotides align to TRBD1. Germline loops: CDR1 MGHRA, CDR2 YSYEKL. J was trimmed by 5 bases and V by 4 bases; bases with no gene match: 7. The CDR3 totals 15 residues. CDR3 DNA sequence: TGCGCCAGCAGCCTGCAATCGACAGGGGATCAGCCCCAGCATTTT. Protein product: CASSLQSTGDQPQHF.

This clonotype was detected a few times. The chain carries TRBV5-1 and TRBJ2-5; 12 bases match TRBD2. The germline CDR1 and CDR2 sequences are SGHRS and YFSETQ. The CDR3 has 16 residues. Trimming cost V 1 base and J 4 bases; bases outside gene matches: 5. The CDR3 is CASSLWTSGVRETQYF. The DNA for the CDR3 is TGCGCCAGCAGCTTGTGGACTAGCGGGGTCAGAGAGACCCAGTACTTC.

V usage is TRBV27 and J usage is TRBJ1-2; 12 positions agree with TRBD1. CDR1 and CDR2 from the germline V gene are MNHEY and SMNVEV (reference sequence). The V segment lost 4 bases and the J segment 4 bases; nucleotides outside the gene matches: 7. The CDR3 is made up of 16 amino acids. The CDR3 protein is CASSYGGTGGVYGYTF. CDR3 coding DNA: TGTGCCAGCAGTTATGGTGGGACAGGGGGCGTCTATGGCTACACCTTC.

This clonotype was counted only a few times. This chain uses TRBV12-3 or TRBV12-4 with TRBJ2-3; 10 bases line up with TRBD2. Losses at the gene ends were 5 bases for V and 2 bases for J; bases not matched to a gene: 10. The length of the CDR3 is 17 residues. This chain's CDR3 is CASSPHRTSGLTDTQYF. The DNA of the CDR3 is TGTGCCAGCAGTCCCCACCGGACTAGCGGCCTCACAGATACGCAGTATTTT.

The rearrangement joins TRBV11-2 to TRBJ2-3; 12 bases match TRBD2. The CDR3 length is 18 residues. The germline gives CDR1 SGHAT, CDR2 FQNNGV. Trimming at V came to 5 bases and at J to 4 bases, leaving 13 bases not matched to a gene. The DNA of the CDR3 is TGTGCCAGCAGCCCAGGACTAGCGGGGACTTGGGGGGCAGATACGCAGTATTTT. This codes for CASSPGLAGTWGADTQYF.

This clonotype was found many times. The chain couples TRBV6-1 to TRBJ2-1; 10 bases line up with TRBD2. Germline trimming cut 7 bases from V and 7 bases from J; bases unmatched to any gene: 13. Germline V gene lookup returns CDR1 MNHNS and CDR2 SASEGT. The CDR3 totals 16 residues. The CDR3 region has the DNA TGTGCCAGCACCCCCCAGTCCCTAGCGGGGGAGAATGAGCAGTTCTTC. This codes for CASTPQSLAGENEQFF.

This clonotype has a handful of counts. V usage is TRBV12-3 or TRBV12-4 and J usage is TRBJ2-5, with D maybe TRBD1 (5 bases). The ends were cut back, 5 bases at V and 5 bases at J, with 12 bases in the middle. The CDR3 extends over 13 amino acids. The CDR3 reads CASSTTGWETQYF. The CDR3 DNA sequence: TGTGCCAGCAGTACCACAGGCTGGGAGACCCAGTACTTC.

This rearrangement joins TRBV20-1 to TRBJ2-5; perhaps TRBD2 as D (5 bases). The ends were cut back, 0 bases at V and 7 bases at J, with 18 bases in the middle. This CDR3 has 15 amino acids. The germline CDR1 and CDR2 sequences are DFQATT and SNEGSKA (reference sequence). The CDR3 nucleotides are TGCAGTGCTAGAGACAGACTAACTCCAATGAGGACCCAGTACTTC. It encodes CSARDRLTPMRTQYF.

CDR3 bases: TGTGCCAGCAGCCAAGATCAGAGCAGGAGGACCCACGAGCAGTACTTC. Its protein product is CASSQDQSRRTHEQYF. The chain has TRBV3-1 and TRBJ2-7; D is perhaps TRBD2 (5 bases). The length of the CDR3 is 16 residues. Germline V gene sequence: CDR1 LGHDT, CDR2 YNNKEL (reference sequence). V was cut by 0 bases and J by 5 bases, with 17 bases left in between.

This clonotype turned up a few times. J is TRBJ2-1 and V is TRBV3-1, with D perhaps assigned TRBD1 or TRBD2 (6 bases each). The CDR3 extends over 16 amino acids. The germline gives CDR1 LGHDT, CDR2 YNNKEL (reference sequence). The germline V and J ends were trimmed by 4 bases and 0 bases, with 13 bases remaining between them. CDR3 nucleotides: TGTGCCAGCAGCCCCCGGGGGCGGGCCTCCTACAATGAGCAGTTCTTC. Protein sequence: CASSPRGRASYNEQFF.

The sample holds a few counts of this clonotype. The chain combines TRBV4-1 with TRBJ2-3; maybe TRBD1 (6 bases). Germline V gene sequence: CDR1 MGHRA, CDR2 YSYEKL. This CDR3 is built from 16 residues. Deletions cut 4 bases from V and 0 bases from J, with 14 bases between. DNA for the CDR3: TGCGCCAGCAGCCGAGATGAGGGGGTTAGCACAGATACGCAGTATTTT. It specifies CASSRDEGVSTDTQYF.

The genes are TRBV12-3 or TRBV12-4 and TRBJ2-3; 11 bases agree with TRBD2. The CDR3 loop spans 17 amino acids. Unmatched junction bases numbered 6, after V lost 1 base and J lost 3 bases. The CDR3 here is CASSLEIAGGRTDTQYF. The DNA of the CDR3 is TGTGCCAGCAGTTTAGAAATAGCGGGGGGGAGAACAGATACGCAGTATTTT.

The chain joins TRBV9 to TRBJ1-1; D gene uncertain. The CDR3 length is 15 residues. The V and J ends lost 0 bases and 1 base respectively, with 10 bases between them. Germline-derived CDR1 and CDR2 are SGDLS and YYNGEE. CDR3 region: CASSVAPIPNTEAFF. The DNA for the CDR3 is TGTGCCAGCAGCGTAGCCCCCATACCGAACACTGAAGCTTTCTTT.

The chain employs TRBV4-3 and TRBJ2-3; 8 bases match TRBD2. CDR1 and CDR2 (germline): LGHNA, YSLEER. The CDR3 sequence is 16 residues long. With V trimmed by 0 bases and J by 4 bases, 6 bases remained unmatched. For the CDR3, the DNA is TGCGCCAGCAGCCAAGATGCGGCGGGGGGCCCAGATACGCAGTATTTT. It encodes CASSQDAAGGPDTQYF.

This chain uses TRBV14 with TRBJ2-1, with a weak D call TRBD2 (6 bases). Germline CDR1 SGHDN, CDR2 FVKESK. V was clipped by 0 bases and J by 0 bases, with 9 bases between them. There are 16 residues in the CDR3. CDR3 sequence reads: CASSQDGGVSYNEQFF. CDR3 nucleotides: TGTGCCAGCAGCCAAGATGGCGGGGTCTCCTACAATGAGCAGTTCTTC.

The V gene is TRBV15, the J gene TRBJ1-2; a possible D gene is TRBD1 (5 bases). Trimming cost V 0 bases and J 8 bases, with 10 bases left between them. Germline values: CDR1 LNHNV, CDR2 YYDKDF (reference sequence). The CDR3 covers 13 residues. The CDR3 spells CATSRDHQGGYTF. The CDR3 bases are TGTGCCACCAGCAGAGACCACCAGGGCGGCTACACCTTC.

This clonotype was seen a handful of times. The V and J genes are TRBV15 and TRBJ2-2, with D unclear. This CDR3 has 13 residues. The V end lost 3 bases, the J end lost 6 bases, and 8 bases lay between the germline ends. Germline V gene sequence: CDR1 LNHNV, CDR2 YYDKDF (reference sequence). CDR3 sequence: CATSSTPPGELFF. The CDR3 nucleotides are TGTGCCACCAGCAGCACCCCTCCCGGGGAGCTGTTTTTT. Based on the CDR3 plus reference TRBV15 and TRBJ2-2, the full variable domain is DAMVIQNPRYQVTQFGKPVTLSCSQTLNHNVMYWYQQKSSQAPKLLFHYYDKDFNNEADTPDNFQSRRPNTSFCFLDIRSPGLGDTAMYLCATSSTPPGELFFGEGSRLTVL.

This clonotype was detected only a few times. The CDR3 nucleotides are TGTGCCAGCAGCTTAACTGATGGGGGCTATGGCTACACCTTC. It yields the protein CASSLTDGGYGYTF. V is TRBV7-2 and J is TRBJ1-2; a possible D gene is TRBD1 (5 bases). The germline CDR1 and CDR2 sequences are SGHTA and FQGNSA. Trimming shortened V by 2 bases and J by 4 bases, and 11 bases separated the two germline ends. This CDR3 comprises 14 residues.